This T cell receptor (beta chain) was captured by sequencing in a study of regulatory dendritic cells for organ transplantation. As for this clone: The antigen remains undetermined.

V shed 0 bases and J shed 6 bases, with 7 bases lying between them. The CDR3 length is 12 residues. From germline, CDR1 is GTSNPN and CDR2 SVGIG (reference sequence). Produced via immunoSEQ multiplex PCR; TCRdb's table is partial and in-frame only. The repertoire holds 29,000 or so clones, with 75% to 80% as singletons. FACS sorted CD4+ or CD8+ T cells into CD45RA+ naive and CD45RO+ memory. The study's findings and limits: Naive T cells showed high diversity, memory cells less, memory CD8+ least. The authors noted considerable between-person heterogeneity in alloreactive memory CD8+ cells.

The sequence was collected from a human donor in good health. The chain carries TRBV30 and TRBJ2-3; D is unclear. Sequencing used memory CD4+ T cells from blood. Documented subset: CD45RO+ memory T cells. The CDR3: CAWSVTGDTQYF. The CDR3 region has the DNA TGTGCCTGGAGTGTCACCGGGGATACGCAGTATTTT.